A single sample gave rise to the 30 T cell receptor beta chains below, sequenced in a study of T cell repertoires in cytomegalovirus infection. From the reads, TCRdb called clonotypes with MiXCR, one entry per CDR3 protein. The table has approximately 590,000 distinct CDR3 sequences, under 45% seen once. These receptors lack a known antigen. The material was cultured PBMCs, obtained from culture after CMV antigen stimulation. All receptors come from a human donor in good health (CMV status not recorded). Some clones in this sample may be carry-over from other donors' samples.

This chain connects TRBV7-2 to TRBJ2-7, with D perhaps TRBD1 or TRBD2 (5 bases each). Trimming cost V 3 bases and J 2 bases, with 8 bases left between them. The V gene's germline CDR1 is SGHTA and CDR2 FQGNSA. The CDR3 extends over 13 amino acids. The CDR3 region is CASSFGATYEQYF. CDR3 coding DNA: TGTGCCAGCAGCTTCGGGGCCACCTACGAGCAGTACTTC.

This clonotype occurred many times. The chain uses TRBV7-2 and TRBJ2-3; no clear D. CDR1 and CDR2 (germline): SGHTA, FQGNSA. Trimming took 4 bases from V and 0 from J, leaving 5 bases between them. The CDR3 consists of 13 residues. The CDR3 DNA is TGTGCCAGCAGCTCTTATAGCACAGATACGCAGTATTTT. Translation gives CASSSYSTDTQYF.

This clonotype was counted many times. The gene calls are TRBV7-8 and TRBJ2-7; TRBD2 matches at 13 bases. Per the germline V gene, CDR1 is SGHVS and CDR2 is FQNEAQ. J was trimmed by 2 bases and V by 5 bases; bases with no gene match: 6. This CDR3 contains 16 residues. The CDR3 coding sequence is TGTGCCAGCAGCATAGGACTAGCGGGGGATACCTACGAGCAGTACTTC. It specifies CASSIGLAGDTYEQYF.

This chain connects TRBV12-3 or TRBV12-4 to TRBJ1-5; D is unclear. CDR3 length: 14 residues. V was shortened by 2 bases and J by 7 bases, with 12 bases between the two germline ends. The CDR3 reads CASSLSSREQPQHF. The CDR3 DNA reads as TGTGCCAGCAGTTTAAGCTCTCGAGAGCAGCCCCAGCATTTT.

In DNA, the CDR3 is TGTGCCAGCAGAGCCGGGACCTATCAGCCCCAGCATTTT. Protein sequence: CASRAGTYQPQHF. The chain links TRBV12-3 or TRBV12-4 to TRBJ1-5; possible D gene TRBD1, 5 bases. Trimming shortened V by 6 bases and J by 5 bases, and 11 bases separated the two germline ends. The CDR3 covers 13 residues.

The V gene is TRBV7-9, the J gene TRBJ2-2; TRBD1 might be the D (5 bases). This CDR3 comprises 15 residues. Germline lookup yields CDR1 SEHNR and CDR2 FQNEAQ (reference sequence). V lost 3 bases and J lost 3, with 11 bases in between. The CDR3: CASSFGQGHTGELFF. The CDR3 DNA sequence: TGTGCCAGCAGCTTTGGGCAGGGTCACACCGGGGAGCTGTTTTTT.

Ten or more counts support this clonotype. This rearrangement joins TRBV7-8 to TRBJ2-7; D may be TRBD2 (6 bases). V was shortened by 1 base and J by 0 bases, with 16 bases between the two germline ends. The CDR3 is 17 residues long. Germline loops: CDR1 SGHVS, CDR2 FQNEAQ. CDR3 amino acids: CASSLEDSGTSSYEQYF. As DNA, the CDR3 is TGTGCCAGCAGCTTAGAAGACTCCGGGACTTCCTCCTACGAGCAGTACTTC.

This clonotype was recorded many times. The chain is built from TRBV7-8 and TRBJ1-2; 9 bases align to TRBD1. The CDR3 contains 16 residues. Losses at the gene ends were 1 base for V and 3 bases for J; bases not matched to a gene: 6. From germline, CDR1 is SGHVS and CDR2 FQNEAQ. The CDR3 coding sequence is TGTGCCAGCAGCTTAGGGGGACAGGGTTGGGACTATGGCTACACCTTC. This translates into CASSLGGQGWDYGYTF.

This clonotype has just a few counts. The genes are TRBV7-2 and TRBJ2-1; perhaps D is TRBD1 or TRBD2 (5 bases each). Germline V gene lookup returns CDR1 SGHTA and CDR2 FQGNSA. Trimming removed 0 bases from V and 9 bases from J, with 12 bases in between. This CDR3 is built from 14 residues. DNA of the CDR3: TGTGCCAGCAGCTTAGCACCAGATGGGGGTGAGCAGTTCTTC. This sequence encodes CASSLAPDGGEQFF.

The chain is built from TRBV7-8 and TRBJ2-7, with 11 bases matching TRBD2. CDR1 and CDR2 from the germline V gene are SGHVS and FQNEAQ. The CDR3 is 17 residues long. V lost 1 base to trimming and J lost 6 bases; unmatched junction nucleotides: 11. The CDR3 DNA reads TGTGCCAGCAGCTTAGTTCCGGGACTAGCGGACCGTACCGAGCAGTACTTC. Translation: CASSLVPGLADRTEQYF.

V usage is TRBV7-2 and J usage is TRBJ2-4; 7 bases map to TRBD1. The V gene's germline CDR1 is SGHTA and CDR2 FQGNSA. The CDR3 extends over 21 amino acids. V shed 4 bases, J shed 0 bases, and the junction held 21 bases outside the gene matches. The CDR3 protein is CASSSGDNRQGLGLAKNIQYF. Written as DNA, the CDR3 is TGTGCCAGCAGCTCTGGCGACAATCGACAGGGATTGGGGCTAGCCAAAAACATTCAGTACTTC.

This clonotype was recorded many times. The chain combines TRBV7-2 with TRBJ2-5, with TRBD1 matching over 10 bases. V lost 5 bases and J lost 8; bases outside the gene matches: 8. The CDR3 is made up of 14 amino acids. The germline V gene has CDR1 SGHTA and CDR2 FQGNSA. The CDR3 loop reads CASSRTGGLSTQYF. The CDR3 coding sequence is TGTGCCAGCAGCCGGACAGGGGGACTGTCAACCCAGTACTTC.

The rearrangement links TRBV19 to TRBJ1-6; D gene unclear. Germline V lookup: CDR1 LNHDA, CDR2 SQIVND (reference sequence). Trimming took off 0 bases at V and 8 bases at J, with 14 bases between the two ends. The CDR3 is 16 residues long. DNA for the CDR3: TGTGCCAGTAGTATAGATCGAGGGCGTGGGGATTCACCCCTCCACTTT. It codes for CASSIDRGRGDSPLHF. The entire variable domain, with the rest obtained from reference TRBV19 and TRBJ1-6, is as follows: DGGITQSPKYLFRKEGQNVTLSCEQNLNHDAMYWYRQDPGQGLRLIYYSQIVNDFQKGDIAEGYSVSREKKESFPLTVTSAQKNPTAFYLCASSIDRGRGDSPLHFGNGTRLTVT.

This clonotype came up a few times. This CDR3 is CASSLSARRRGSYEQYF. The CDR3 coding sequence is TGTGCCAGCAGTTTATCCGCCCGGCGGCGAGGCTCCTACGAGCAGTACTTC. V is TRBV28 and J is TRBJ2-7; D is unresolved. The ends were cut back, 1 base at V and 0 bases at J, with 16 bases in the middle. The germline V gene has CDR1 MDHEN and CDR2 SYDVKM. CDR3 length: 17 residues.

Notes on this clonotype: Relative to the germline gene, one junction end is altered; a read error may explain this. The V and J genes are TRBV7-2 and TRBJ2-5; unclear D gene. Germline CDR1 SGHTA, CDR2 FQGNSA. This CDR3 has 12 residues. CDR3 bases: TGTGCCAGCAGCCCAACCGGGCCTGTAGGCCACTTC. It encodes CASSPTGPVGHF.

The count of this clonotype is one. CDR3 in DNA: TGTGCCAGCAGTCCTCGGGACAGGGGTCTTCGCTCTGGAAACACCATATATTTT. Translated: CASSPRDRGLRSGNTIYF. The chain couples TRBV12-3 or TRBV12-4 to TRBJ1-3; 10 bases agree with TRBD1. Trimming at V came to 5 bases and at J to 0 bases, leaving 10 bases not matched to a gene. The CDR3 runs to 18 residues.

V and J are TRBV7-2 and TRBJ2-1; 11 bases agree with TRBD2. The V gene's germline CDR1 is SGHTA and CDR2 FQGNSA. CDR3 length: 16 residues. V gave up 5 bases and J gave up 9 bases; unmatched junction bases: 12. This chain's CDR3 is CASSQGLSSGGGEQFF. In DNA form, the CDR3 reads TGTGCCAGCAGCCAAGGTCTGAGTAGCGGGGGGGGTGAGCAGTTCTTC. The entire variable domain, with the rest obtained from reference TRBV7-2 and TRBJ2-1, is as follows: GAGVSQSPSNKVTEKGKDVELRCDPISGHTALYWYRQSLGQGLEFLIYFQGNSAPDKSGLPSDRFSAERTGGSVSTLTIQRTQQEDSAVYLCASSQGLSSGGGEQFFGPGTRLTVL.

This sequence joins TRBV4-1 and TRBJ1-5; D gene unclear. V gave up 0 bases and J gave up 1 base, with 10 bases separating them. The CDR3 covers 16 residues. CDR1 is MGHRA and CDR2 is YSYEKL in the germline V gene. In nucleotides, the CDR3 is TGCGCCAGCAGCCAAGAGCCGTTATCCAGCAATCAGCCCCAGCATTTT. Amino acid sequence: CASSQEPLSSNQPQHF.

This clonotype was found a few times. The chain uses TRBV10-3 and TRBJ2-3; D gene unclear. Germline V gives CDR1 ENHRY, CDR2 SYGVKD. V lost 4 bases and J 4 bases, leaving 9 bases between the germline ends. The CDR3 runs 13 residues. The CDR3 protein is CAISGGEPDTQYF. CDR3 nucleotides: TGTGCCATCAGTGGTGGAGAGCCAGATACGCAGTATTTT.

This clonotype came up many times. The chain joins TRBV12-3 or TRBV12-4 to TRBJ1-5; no clear D. CDR3 length equals 12 residues. V lost 3 bases and J 4 bases, leaving 4 bases between the germline ends. Here the CDR3 reads CASSFRNQPQHF. Written as DNA, the CDR3 is TGTGCCAGCAGTTTTAGGAATCAGCCCCAGCATTTT.

The chain combines TRBV7-9 with TRBJ1-2; D not resolved. The CDR3 loop spans 13 amino acids. Germline assignment: CDR1 SEHNR and CDR2 FQNEAQ (reference sequence). The V end was cut by 1 base, the J end by 8 bases, with 11 bases between. As DNA, the CDR3 is TGTGCCAGCAGCTTAGATGCAGCAAGCGGCTACACCTTC. Translating it yields CASSLDAASGYTF.

V usage is TRBV19 and J usage is TRBJ1-5, with D possibly TRBD1 on 6 matching bases. The V end lost 7 bases, the J end lost 1 base, and 17 bases lay between the germline ends. The CDR3 runs 16 residues. Germline CDR1 LNHDA, CDR2 SQIVND (reference sequence). The CDR3 DNA is TGTGCCAGTACGCCCCGGGGGCGCGAGAGCAATCAGCCCCAGCATTTT. It encodes CASTPRGRESNQPQHF.

The V and J genes are TRBV12-3 or TRBV12-4 and TRBJ1-1; D uncertain. CDR3 length equals 14 residues. Trimming removed 9 bases at V and 7 bases at J, with 21 bases between. The CDR3 loop reads CASSRSGGTREAFF. CDR3 sequence (DNA): TGTGCCAGTTCCAGGTCGGGCGGTACCCGTGAAGCTTTCTTT.

This clonotype has more than one count but fewer than ten. The gene calls are TRBV7-9 and TRBJ2-3; 8 positions agree with TRBD2. This CDR3 comprises 17 residues. The V gene end was trimmed by 1 base and the J gene end by 4 bases; junction bases not matched to a gene: 10. CDR1 SEHNR and CDR2 FQNEAQ come from the germline V gene (reference sequence). The CDR3 DNA reads TGTGCCAGCAGCTTAGGGGTCGGGGGGGCAACCTCAGATACGCAGTATTTT. This codes for CASSLGVGGATSDTQYF.

This clonotype was counted a few times. In DNA, the CDR3 is TGTGCCAGCAGTTCGCTCTGGGAGCTGTTTTTT. This gives the protein CASSSLWELFF. This sequence joins TRBV12-3 or TRBV12-4 and TRBJ2-2; D ambiguous. Trimming stripped 4 bases from V and 9 bases from J, with 6 bases between. The CDR3 runs 11 residues.

J is TRBJ2-2 and V is TRBV10-3; no reliable D call. The V and J ends lost 0 bases and 3 bases respectively, with 5 bases between them. Germline V gene data show CDR1 as ENHRY and CDR2 as SYGVKD. The CDR3 extends over 14 amino acids. This chain's CDR3 is CAISESLDTGELFF. Here the CDR3 DNA reads TGTGCCATCAGTGAGTCGTTGGACACCGGGGAGCTGTTTTTT.

The chain is built from TRBV19 and TRBJ1-5, with D unresolved. The CDR3 covers 13 residues. Germline CDR1 reads LNHDA; CDR2 reads SQIVND (reference sequence). Between the trimmed V and J ends, which lost 1 base and 7 bases, there was a span of 8 bases. CDR3 loop: CASSIGRGQPQHF. In nucleotides, the CDR3 is TGTGCCAGTAGTATAGGTCGCGGACAGCCCCAGCATTTT.

The chain has TRBV10-3 and TRBJ2-6; D uncertain. V gave up 5 bases and J gave up 0 bases, with 5 bases separating them. The CDR3 has 14 residues. Germline-derived CDR1 and CDR2 are ENHRY and SYGVKD. The CDR3 region is CAISPGSGANVLTF. DNA of the CDR3: TGTGCCATCAGTCCAGGCTCTGGGGCCAACGTCCTGACTTTC.

This clonotype was recorded a few times. V gene TRBV7-9 combines with J gene TRBJ1-1; 9 positions match TRBD1. The germline V gene encodes CDR1 SEHNR and CDR2 FQNEAQ (reference sequence). This CDR3 has 14 amino acids. V was pared by 7 bases and J by 3 bases, with 6 bases of the junction left unmatched. The CDR3 region is CASTRTGEDTEAFF. CDR3 nucleotide sequence: TGTGCCAGCACCCGGACAGGGGAAGACACTGAAGCTTTCTTT.

This clonotype occurred a few times. The chain joins TRBV4-1 to TRBJ2-3; 8 positions agree with TRBD1. The germline CDR1 and CDR2 sequences are MGHRA and YSYEKL. The CDR3 consists of 16 residues. V gave up 5 bases and J gave up 4 bases; unmatched junction bases: 11. The CDR3 is CASSDPLQGVADTQYF. The CDR3 DNA reads as TGCGCCAGCAGCGACCCATTACAGGGGGTGGCAGATACGCAGTATTTT.